This TCR beta chain was captured by sequencing in a study of CD8 T cells in Susac syndrome (dated by TCRdb to the late 2010s). Some background on the complete study: Repertoire sequencing was used to test whether CD8+ T cell activation and differentiation in Susac syndrome was antigen driven. Broad study findings and their caveats: The number of individuals in the TCR sequencing and HLA analysis was recognized as being relatively small.

The CDR3 holds 10 amino acids from the cysteine to the phenylalanine. The read is trimmed to its CDR3 DNA, 30 bases read in frame from base 1. The junction shows trimming of 2 bases on V and 8 bases on J, plus 4 bases between the germline ends. The CDR1 and CDR2 encoded by the germline V gene are SGHRS and YFSETQ. High-throughput TCR beta sequencing profiled peripheral blood CD8+ and CD4+ T cells from healthy donors, Susac syndrome patients and multiple sclerosis patients. The multiple sclerosis controls were treatment-naive patients who had stable or active relapsing-remitting disease and met the revised McDonald criteria. CD8+ TEMRA cells were enriched by FACS, while bulk CD8+ and CD4+ T cells were purified by magnetic negative isolation. Blood was drawn into EDTA tubes, processed within 24 hours, and PBMCs were isolated by density gradient centrifugation. PBMCs intended for TCR sequencing were frozen in liquid nitrogen and were later thawed in a 37 degrees C water bath. Purity of sorted or isolated CD4+, CD8+ and CD8+ TEMRA cells was at least 90%.

In this sample, this clonotype turned up once. Its recognized antigen is unknown. No qualities accompany the bases; no much larger clone lies one base away. A single read is weak support. RNA was extracted using the RNeasy kit, and about 0.45 to 1 ug of the RNA was reverse transcribed with random hexamers. TCR beta CDR3 regions were amplified with the immunoSEQ multiplex PCR assay covering 54 Vbeta and 13 Jbeta segments. Bias from PCR amplification was corrected by using a synthetic template baseline for primer optimization and for computational correction. On the authors' methods: Reads were assigned to V, D and J genes according to IMGT and analyzed in immunoSEQ Analyzer, with only productive sequences retained. Clonality was computed as one minus Shannon entropy normalized by log2 of the number of productive unique sequences. For each patient and control, public and private clones were evaluated among the 100 most prevalent clones. A clone was defined as Susac-specific if it was absent from the healthy and MS cohorts, from roughly 990 published viral clones and from other ImmuneACCESS disease sequences. In-frame beta chains were kept once TCRdb had trimmed the public reads at Q25 with fastp and called clones with MiXCR. Rows with a matching CDR3 protein are joined into one entry that keeps the most common DNA and genes. These V and J calls rely on TCRdb rather than the paper's analysis. The sample table records 100,000 to 150,000 distinct CDR3 sequences; around 92% of these occur just once. 0.093% of the sample goes to the ten largest clones.

This receptor chain uses TRBV5-1 and TRBJ1-2; the D gene remains uncertain. The clonotype comes from a human donor with multiple sclerosis. Specimen: CD4+ T cells from PBMCs. The CDR3 reads CASSLSGYTF. In nucleotides, the sequence is TGCGCCAGCAGCTTATCAGGCTACACCTTC.